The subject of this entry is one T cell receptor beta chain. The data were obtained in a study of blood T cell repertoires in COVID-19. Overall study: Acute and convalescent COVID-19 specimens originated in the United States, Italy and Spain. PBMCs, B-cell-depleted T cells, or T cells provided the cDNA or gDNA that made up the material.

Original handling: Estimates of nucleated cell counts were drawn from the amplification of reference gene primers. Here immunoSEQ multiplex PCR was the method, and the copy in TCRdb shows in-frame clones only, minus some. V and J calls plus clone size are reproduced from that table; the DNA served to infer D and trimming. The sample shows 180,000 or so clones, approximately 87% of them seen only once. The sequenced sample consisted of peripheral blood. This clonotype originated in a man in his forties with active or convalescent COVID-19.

Here the CDR3 DNA reads TGCGCCAGCCGCGGACAGCGAAACCTCATGGGTAGCAATCAGCCCCAGCATTTT. Residues: CASRGQRNLMGSNQPQHF. The V call is TRBV23-1, the J call TRBJ1-5; D possibly corresponds to TRBD1 (6 bases). TRBV23-1 is classed as an ORF, of uncertain function. Trimming cost V 8 bases and J 0 bases, with 23 bases left between them. This CDR3 comprises 18 residues.